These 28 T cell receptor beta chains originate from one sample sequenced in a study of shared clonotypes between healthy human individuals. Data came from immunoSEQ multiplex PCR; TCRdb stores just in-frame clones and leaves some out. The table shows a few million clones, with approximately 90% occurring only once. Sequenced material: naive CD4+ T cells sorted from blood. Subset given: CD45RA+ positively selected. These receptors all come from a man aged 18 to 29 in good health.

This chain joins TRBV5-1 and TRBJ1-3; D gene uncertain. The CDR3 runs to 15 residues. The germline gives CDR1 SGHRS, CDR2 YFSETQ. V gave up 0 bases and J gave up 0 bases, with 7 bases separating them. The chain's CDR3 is CASSLAPISGNTIYF. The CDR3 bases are TGCGCCAGCAGCTTGGCACCGATCTCTGGAAACACCATATATTTT.

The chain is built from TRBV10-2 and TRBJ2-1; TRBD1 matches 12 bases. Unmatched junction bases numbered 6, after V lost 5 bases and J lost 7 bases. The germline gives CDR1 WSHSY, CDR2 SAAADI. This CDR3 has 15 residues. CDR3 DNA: TGCGCCAGCAGTAGCCGGGACAGGGGGCATAATGAGCAGTTCTTC. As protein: CASSSRDRGHNEQFF.

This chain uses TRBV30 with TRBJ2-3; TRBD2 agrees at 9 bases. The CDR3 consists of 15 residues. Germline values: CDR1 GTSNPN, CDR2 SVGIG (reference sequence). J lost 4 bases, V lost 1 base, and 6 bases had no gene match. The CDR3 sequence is CAWSGVAGVPDTQYF. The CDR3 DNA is TGTGCCTGGAGTGGGGTAGCGGGAGTACCAGATACGCAGTATTTT.

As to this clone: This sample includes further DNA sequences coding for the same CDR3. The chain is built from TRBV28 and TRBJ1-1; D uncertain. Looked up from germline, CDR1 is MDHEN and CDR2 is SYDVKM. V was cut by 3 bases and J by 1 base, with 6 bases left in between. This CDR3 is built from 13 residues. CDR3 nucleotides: TGTGCCAGCAGTTTCAGCACGAACACTGAAGCTTTCTTT. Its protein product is CASSFSTNTEAFF.

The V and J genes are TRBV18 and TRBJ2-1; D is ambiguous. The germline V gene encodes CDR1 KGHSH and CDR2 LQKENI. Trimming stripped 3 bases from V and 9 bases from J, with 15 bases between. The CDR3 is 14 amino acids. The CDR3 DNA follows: TGTGCCAGCTCACCCCCCGCCCTTTCGGGTGAGCAGTTCTTC. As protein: CASSPPALSGEQFF.

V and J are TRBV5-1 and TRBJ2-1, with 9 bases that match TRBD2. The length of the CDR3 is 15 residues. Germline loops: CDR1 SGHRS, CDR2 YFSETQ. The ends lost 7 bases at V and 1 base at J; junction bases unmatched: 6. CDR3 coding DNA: TGCGCCAGCGGGAGTAGCGGGGGTTCCTACAATGAGCAGTTCTTC. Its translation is CASGSSGGSYNEQFF.

CDR3 in amino acids: CAWSVRAPTTEQYF. The CDR3 nucleotides read TGTGCCTGGAGCGTCCGGGCCCCAACTACCGAGCAGTACTTC. The V gene is TRBV30, the J gene TRBJ2-7; the D is unclear. Trimming shortened V by 3 bases and J by 6 bases, and 18 bases separated the two germline ends. CDR3 length: 14 amino acids. Germline CDR1 reads GTSNPN; CDR2 reads SVGIG (reference sequence).

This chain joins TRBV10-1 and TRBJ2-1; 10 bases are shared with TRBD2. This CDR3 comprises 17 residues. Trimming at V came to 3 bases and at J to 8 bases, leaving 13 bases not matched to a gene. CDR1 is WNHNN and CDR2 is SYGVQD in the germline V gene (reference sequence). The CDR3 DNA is TGCGCCAGCAGTGATTTGGCTAGCGGGAGAGCGGGCCATGAGCAGTTCTTC. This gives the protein CASSDLASGRAGHEQFF.

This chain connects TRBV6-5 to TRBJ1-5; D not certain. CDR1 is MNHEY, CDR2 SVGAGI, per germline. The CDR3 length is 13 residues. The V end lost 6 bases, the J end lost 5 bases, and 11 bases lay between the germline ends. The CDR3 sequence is CASSRSPDQPQHF. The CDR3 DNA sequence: TGTGCCAGCAGCCGCTCCCCCGATCAGCCCCAGCATTTT.

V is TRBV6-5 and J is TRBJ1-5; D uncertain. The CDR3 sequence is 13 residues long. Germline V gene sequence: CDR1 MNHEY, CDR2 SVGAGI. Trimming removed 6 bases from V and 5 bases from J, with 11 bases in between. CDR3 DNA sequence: TGTGCCAGCAGCCAAGGAGGGCATCAGCCCCAGCATTTT. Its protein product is CASSQGGHQPQHF.

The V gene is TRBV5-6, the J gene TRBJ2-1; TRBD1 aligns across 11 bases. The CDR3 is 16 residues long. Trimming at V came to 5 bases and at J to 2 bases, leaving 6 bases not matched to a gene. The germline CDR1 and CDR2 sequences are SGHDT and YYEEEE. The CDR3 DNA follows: TGTGCCAGCAGTCGGGACAGGGGGAAAACCTACAATGAGCAGTTCTTC. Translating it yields CASSRDRGKTYNEQFF.

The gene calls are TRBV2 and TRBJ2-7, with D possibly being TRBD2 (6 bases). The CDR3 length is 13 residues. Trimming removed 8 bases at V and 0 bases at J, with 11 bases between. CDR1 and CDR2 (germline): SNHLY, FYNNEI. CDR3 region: CASASGSSYEQYF. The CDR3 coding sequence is TGTGCCAGCGCAAGCGGGTCCTCCTACGAGCAGTACTTC.

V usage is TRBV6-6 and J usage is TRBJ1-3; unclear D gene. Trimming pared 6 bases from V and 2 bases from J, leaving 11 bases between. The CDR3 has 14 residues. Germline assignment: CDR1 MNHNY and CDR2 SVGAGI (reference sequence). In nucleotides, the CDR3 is TGTGCCAGCAGCGGTTATGGCCCTGGAAACACCATATATTTT. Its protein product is CASSGYGPGNTIYF.

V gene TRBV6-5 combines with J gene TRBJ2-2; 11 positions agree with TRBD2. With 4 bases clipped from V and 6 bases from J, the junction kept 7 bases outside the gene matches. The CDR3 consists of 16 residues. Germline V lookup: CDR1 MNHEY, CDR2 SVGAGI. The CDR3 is CASSFLAGGSAGELFF. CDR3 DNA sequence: TGTGCCAGCAGTTTTCTAGCGGGGGGTTCTGCCGGGGAGCTGTTTTTT.

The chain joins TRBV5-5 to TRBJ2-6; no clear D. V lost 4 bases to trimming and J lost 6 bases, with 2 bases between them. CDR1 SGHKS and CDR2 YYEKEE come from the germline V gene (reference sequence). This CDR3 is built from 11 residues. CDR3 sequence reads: CASSPANVLTF. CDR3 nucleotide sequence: TGTGCCAGCAGCCCGGCCAACGTCCTGACTTTC.

This chain's CDR3 is CASRGAGVNTEKLFF. CDR3 coding DNA: TGTGCCAGCAGGGGGGCAGGGGTCAATACTGAAAAACTGTTTTTT. The chain links TRBV7-2 to TRBJ1-4, with TRBD1 as a possible D gene (6 bases). V was cut by 6 bases and J by 7 bases, with 18 bases left in between. Germline lookup yields CDR1 SGHTA and CDR2 FQGNSA. This CDR3 is built from 15 residues. The whole variable domain, remainder taken from reference TRBV7-2 and TRBJ1-4, is GAGVSQSPSNKVTEKGKDVELRCDPISGHTALYWYRQSLGQGLEFLIYFQGNSAPDKSGLPSDRFSAERTGGSVSTLTIQRTQQEDSAVYLCASRGAGVNTEKLFFGSGTQLSVL.

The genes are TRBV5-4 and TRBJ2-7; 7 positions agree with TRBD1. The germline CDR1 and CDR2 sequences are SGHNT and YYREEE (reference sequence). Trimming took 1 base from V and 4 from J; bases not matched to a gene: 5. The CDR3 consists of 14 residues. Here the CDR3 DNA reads TGTGCCAGCAGCTTGTTAGGGGGCCAGTACGAGCAGTACTTC. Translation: CASSLLGGQYEQYF.

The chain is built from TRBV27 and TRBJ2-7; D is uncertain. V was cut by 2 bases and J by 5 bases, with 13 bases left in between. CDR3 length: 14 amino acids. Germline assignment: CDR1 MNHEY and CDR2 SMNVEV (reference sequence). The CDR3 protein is CASSLAASGHEQYF. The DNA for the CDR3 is TGTGCCAGCAGTTTAGCGGCGTCGGGTCACGAGCAGTACTTC.

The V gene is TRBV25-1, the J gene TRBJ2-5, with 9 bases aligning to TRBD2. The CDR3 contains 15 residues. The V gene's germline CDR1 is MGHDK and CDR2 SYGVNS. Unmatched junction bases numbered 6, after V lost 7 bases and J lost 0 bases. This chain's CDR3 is CASKSGGTYQETQYF. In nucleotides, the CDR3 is TGTGCCAGCAAGAGCGGGGGGACGTACCAAGAGACCCAGTACTTC.

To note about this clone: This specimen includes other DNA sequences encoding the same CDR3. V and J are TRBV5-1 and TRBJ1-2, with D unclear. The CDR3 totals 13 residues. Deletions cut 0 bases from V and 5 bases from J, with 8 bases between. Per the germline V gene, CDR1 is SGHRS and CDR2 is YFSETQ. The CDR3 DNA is TGCGCCAGCAGCTTGGACGGCACTTATGGCTACACCTTC. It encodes CASSLDGTYGYTF.

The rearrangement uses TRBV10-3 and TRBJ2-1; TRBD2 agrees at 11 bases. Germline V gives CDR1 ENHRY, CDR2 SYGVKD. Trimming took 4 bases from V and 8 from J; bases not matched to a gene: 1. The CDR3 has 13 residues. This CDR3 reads CAISGSGRDEQFF. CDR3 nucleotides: TGTGCCATCAGTGGTAGCGGGAGGGATGAGCAGTTCTTC.

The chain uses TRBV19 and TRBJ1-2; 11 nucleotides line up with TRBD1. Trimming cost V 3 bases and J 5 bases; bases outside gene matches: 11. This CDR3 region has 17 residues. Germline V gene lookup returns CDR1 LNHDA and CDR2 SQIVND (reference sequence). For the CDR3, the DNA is TGTGCCAGTAGTATCCTCGGGACAGGGGGATCCCAATATGGCTACACCTTC. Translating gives CASSILGTGGSQYGYTF. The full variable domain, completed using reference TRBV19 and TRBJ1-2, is DGGITQSPKYLFRKEGQNVTLSCEQNLNHDAMYWYRQDPGQGLRLIYYSQIVNDFQKGDIAEGYSVSREKKESFPLTVTSAQKNPTAFYLCASSILGTGGSQYGYTFGSGTRLTVV.

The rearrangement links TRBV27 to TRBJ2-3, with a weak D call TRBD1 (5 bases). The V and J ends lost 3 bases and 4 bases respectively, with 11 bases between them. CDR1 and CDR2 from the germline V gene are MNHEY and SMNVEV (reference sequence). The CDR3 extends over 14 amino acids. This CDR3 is CASSFTGWADTQYF. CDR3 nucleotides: TGTGCCAGCAGTTTTACAGGTTGGGCAGATACGCAGTATTTT.

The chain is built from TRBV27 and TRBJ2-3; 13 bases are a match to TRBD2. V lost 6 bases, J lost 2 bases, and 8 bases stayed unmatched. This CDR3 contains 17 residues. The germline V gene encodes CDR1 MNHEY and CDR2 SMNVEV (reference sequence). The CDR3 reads CASRGLAGWYLTDTQYF. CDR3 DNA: TGTGCCAGCAGGGGACTAGCGGGGTGGTACCTCACAGATACGCAGTATTTT.

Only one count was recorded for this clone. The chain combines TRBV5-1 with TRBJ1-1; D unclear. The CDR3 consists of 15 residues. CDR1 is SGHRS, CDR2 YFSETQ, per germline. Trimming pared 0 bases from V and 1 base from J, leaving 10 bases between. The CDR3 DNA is TGCGCCAGCAGCTTGGTTCTCAGGTCGAACACTGAAGCTTTCTTT. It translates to CASSLVLRSNTEAFF.

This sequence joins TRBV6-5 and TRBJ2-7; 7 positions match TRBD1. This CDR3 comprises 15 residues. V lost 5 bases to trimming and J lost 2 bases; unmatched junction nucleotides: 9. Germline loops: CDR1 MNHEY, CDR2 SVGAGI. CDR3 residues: CASSARAGGPYEQYF. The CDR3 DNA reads TGTGCCAGCAGTGCAAGGGCAGGGGGTCCCTACGAGCAGTACTTC.

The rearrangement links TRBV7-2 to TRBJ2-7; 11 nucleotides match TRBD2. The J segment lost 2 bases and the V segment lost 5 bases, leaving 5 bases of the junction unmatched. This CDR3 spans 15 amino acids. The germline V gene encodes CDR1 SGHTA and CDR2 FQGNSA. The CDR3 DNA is TGTGCCAGCAGCACGGGACTAGCGGAAGCCTACGAGCAGTACTTC. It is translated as CASSTGLAEAYEQYF.

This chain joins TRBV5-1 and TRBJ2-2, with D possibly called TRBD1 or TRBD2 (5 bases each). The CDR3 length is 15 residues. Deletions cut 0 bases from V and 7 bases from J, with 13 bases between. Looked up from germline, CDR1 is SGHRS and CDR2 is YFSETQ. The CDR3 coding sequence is TGCGCCAGCAGCTTGGGCCCCAGGGACGGCGGGGAGCTGTTTTTT. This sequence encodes CASSLGPRDGGELFF.